A single sample is the source of the 7 T cell receptor beta chains below, sequenced in a study of shared clonotypes between healthy human individuals. Profiling relied on immunoSEQ multiplex PCR, and the TCRdb table lists in-frame clones only, not all of them. Of about 1.1 million clones detected, around 78% appear once; the ten largest clones hold roughly 0.55%. Sequenced material: memory CD4+ T cells from PBMCs. Subset specified: CD45RA-negative fraction. The receptors here all came from a man in his late teens or twenties in good health. Some clones in this sample may be carry-over from other donors' samples.

The chain recombines TRBV7-9 with TRBJ1-6, with TRBD1 matching 8 bases. The junction had 8 bases not matched to a gene; V was cut back by 3 bases and J by 7 bases. CDR3 length: 16 amino acids. Germline V gene sequence: CDR1 SEHNR, CDR2 FQNEAQ (reference sequence). For the CDR3, the DNA is TGTGCCAGCAGCTTTCAACAGGGGGTGGGGAATTCACCCCTCCACTTT. This codes for CASSFQQGVGNSPLHF.

Comments on this clone: Given a far larger clone just one base away, this is likely a sequencing read error. Other nucleotide sequences from this sample produce the same CDR3. V gene TRBV30 combines with J gene TRBJ2-3; D is unclear. This CDR3 has 15 residues. Germline-derived CDR1 and CDR2 are GTSNPN and SVGIG (reference sequence). The CDR3: CAWSVFLPGMETQYF. In DNA form, the CDR3 reads TGTGCCTGGAGTGTATTCCTCCCGGGTATGGAGACGCAATATTTT.

This sequence joins TRBV5-1 and TRBJ2-7; TRBD1 aligns across 7 bases. Per germline, CDR1 SGHRS and CDR2 YFSETQ. CDR3 length: 14 residues. V shed 3 bases, J shed 5 bases, and the junction held 8 bases outside the gene matches. The CDR3, as DNA: TGCGCCAGCAGCTCGAGGACAGGCTCAGACGAGCAGTACTTC. The encoded protein is CASSSRTGSDEQYF.

Turning to this clone: This CDR3 is also generated by other DNA sequences in the sample. The V call is TRBV7-9, the J call TRBJ1-4; D is uncertain. V was trimmed by 3 bases and J by 1 base, leaving 6 bases between them. This CDR3 has 14 residues. Germline CDR1 reads SEHNR; CDR2 reads FQNEAQ (reference sequence). The CDR3 coding sequence is TGTGCCAGCAGCTTGCGGGGAACTAATGAAAAACTGTTTTTT. Protein sequence: CASSLRGTNEKLFF.

The chain is built from TRBV6-5 and TRBJ1-5; D is unclear. CDR3 size: 13 residues. V was pared by 7 bases and J by 4 bases, with 11 bases between. Germline V gene sequence: CDR1 MNHEY, CDR2 SVGAGI. The CDR3 loop reads CASTAAVNQPQHF. The DNA for the CDR3 is TGTGCCAGCACGGCGGCGGTAAATCAGCCCCAGCATTTT.

The V and J genes are TRBV11-2 and TRBJ2-1; TRBD2 matches 10 bases. This CDR3 is 15 amino acids long. CDR1 SGHAT and CDR2 FQNNGV come from the germline V gene. J lost 9 bases, V lost 2 bases, and 7 bases had no gene match. CDR3 protein: CASSLRLAGAGEQFF. CDR3 nucleotide sequence: TGTGCCAGCAGCTTAAGGCTAGCGGGAGCCGGTGAGCAGTTCTTC.

The V and J genes are TRBV28 and TRBJ2-2; D is possibly TRBD2 (5 bases). The CDR3 is made up of 14 amino acids. CDR1 MDHEN and CDR2 SYDVKM come from the germline V gene. Deletions cut 6 bases from V and 8 bases from J, with 16 bases between. CDR3 protein: CASSVGSSIGELFF. Here the CDR3 DNA reads TGTGCCAGCAGCGTAGGGAGCTCTATAGGGGAGCTGTTTTTT.